Below are 28 T cell receptor delta chains sequenced from a single sample in a study of gamma-delta chains in newborns, infants, children. TCRdb repeated clone calling on the reads with CATT. The repertoire holds roughly 14,000 delta-chain clones, with around 7% as singletons. Input material: blood. The origin of the receptors is a child who was a newborn, infant or young child, either healthy, febrile or measles-vaccinated (not recorded which).

The rearrangement uses TRDV2 and TRDJ3; 12 bases match TRDD3. With 3 bases clipped from V and 0 bases from J, the junction kept 8 bases outside the gene matches. This CDR3 is 20 amino acids long. Germline V gene sequence: CDR1 GEAIGNYY, CDR2 EKD. This chain's CDR3 is CACDQYWGIHNSWDTRQMFF. CDR3 in DNA: TGTGCCTGTGACCAGTACTGGGGGATACATAACTCCTGGGACACCCGACAGATGTTTTTC.

Worth noting for this clone: One junction end disagrees with the germline gene, perhaps due to a read error. V and J are TRDV2 and TRDJ3, with 8 positions matching TRDD3. CDR1 GEAIGNYY and CDR2 EKD come from the germline V gene. The CDR3 length is 20 residues. For the CDR3, the DNA is TGTGCCTGTGACGTACTGGGGGCCACGCAGGCCTCCTGGGACACCCGACGGATGTTTTTC. This sequence encodes CACDVLGATQASWDTRRMFF.

This clone was detected only a few times. The genes are TRDV2 and TRDJ3; 7 bases are shared with TRDD3. The CDR3 sequence is 21 residues long. Germline CDR1 reads GEAIGNYY; CDR2 reads EKD. The junction had 13 bases not matched to a gene; V was cut back by 0 bases and J by 0 bases. The DNA of the CDR3 is TGTGCCTGTGACACCGGGTTCCGGGGGATTACCACCTCCTGGGACACCCGACAGATGTTTTTC. This encodes CACDTGFRGITTSWDTRQMFF.

The V call is TRDV2, the J call TRDJ3; 9 bases agree with TRDD3. The CDR3 is 22 amino acids. Germline-derived CDR1 and CDR2 are GEAIGNYY and EKD. V was clipped by 0 bases and J by 0 bases; unmatched bases: 14. Here the CDR3 DNA reads TGTGCCTGTGACACCGTGGAGAGTGGGGATACGTGGAGCTCCTGGGACACCCGACAGATGTTTTTC. It is translated as CACDTVESGDTWSSWDTRQMFF.

This clone has a count of ten or more. This CDR3 reads CACDSTGDLSWDTRQMFF. CDR3 bases: TGTGCCTGTGACAGTACTGGGGACCTCTCCTGGGACACCCGACAGATGTTTTTC. The chain joins TRDV2 to TRDJ3, with 7 bases matching TRDD3. V was pared by 2 bases and J by 0 bases, with 6 bases of the junction left unmatched. CDR3 length equals 18 residues. Germline values: CDR1 GEAIGNYY, CDR2 EKD.

To note about this clone: Other nucleotide sequences in the sample specify the same CDR3. V usage is TRDV2 and J usage is TRDJ3; 9 nucleotides align to TRDD3. The CDR3 is made up of 20 amino acids. Looked up from germline, CDR1 is GEAIGNYY and CDR2 is EKD. The trim removed 2 bases at V and 0 bases at J, leaving 10 bases unmatched. The CDR3 loop is CACDKVLGDSSSWDTRQMFF. The DNA of the CDR3 is TGTGCCTGTGACAAAGTACTGGGGGACAGTAGCTCCTGGGACACCCGACAGATGTTTTTC.

The table lists this clone with a few counts. This likely came from a read error, as a far larger clone is one base away. Other DNA sequences in this sample translate to the same CDR3. The chain has TRDV2 and TRDJ2; 12 bases map to TRDD3. Per germline, CDR1 GEAIGNYY and CDR2 EKD. The CDR3 totals 14 residues. The CDR3 nucleotides read TGTGCCTGTGACGTACTGGGGGATACAGCGCAACTCTTCTTT. It specifies CACDVLGDTAQLFF.

This clone was seen repeatedly, ten times or more. This sample also contains other DNA sequences that code for the same CDR3. The V gene is TRDV2, the J gene TRDJ3, with D perhaps matching TRDD3 (5 bases). V was cut by 0 bases and J by 0 bases, with 11 bases left in between. This CDR3 is 18 amino acids long. Germline-derived CDR1 and CDR2 are GEAIGNYY and EKD. Written as DNA, the CDR3 is TGTGCCTGTGACACCGTGGGGACTAGCTCCTGGGACACCCGACAGATGTTTTTC. Translated, it gives CACDTVGTSSWDTRQMFF.

About this clone: This CDR3 is also generated by other DNA sequences in the sample. This chain uses TRDV2 with TRDJ3; 8 bases agree with TRDD3. CDR1 is GEAIGNYY, CDR2 EKD, per germline. The CDR3 covers 19 residues. V gave up 0 bases and J gave up 5 bases; unmatched junction bases: 11. The CDR3 DNA is TGTGCCTGTGACACCGTACTGGGGGCTCTACCTCGGGACACCCGACAGATGTTTTTC. Its protein is CACDTVLGALPRDTRQMFF.

Concerning this clone itself: A far larger clone is off by one base, so a read error is likely. Other DNA sequences within the sample encode an identical CDR3. This sequence joins TRDV2 and TRDJ3, with a weak D call TRDD3 (6 bases). This CDR3 comprises 17 residues. Trimming took 2 bases from V and 2 from J, leaving 12 bases between them. Germline CDR1 and CDR2: GEAIGNYY and EKD. The CDR3 region has the DNA TGTGCCTGTGACATACTGGGAGATACCTGGGACACCCGACAGATGTTTTTC. Protein: CACDILGDTWDTRQMFF.

In the case of this clone: A read error likely explains why the TCRdb protein, taken from a much larger clone, differs from this DNA's translation at residue 11; the protein shown is translated from the DNA. The chain uses TRDV2 and TRDJ3; D ambiguous. CDR3 length: 13 residues. Germline lookup yields CDR1 GEAIGNYY and CDR2 EKD. The CDR3 coding sequence is TGTGCCTGTGACACCTGGGACACCCGACAGACGTTTTTC. This codes for CACDTWDTRQTFF.

This clone has more than one count but fewer than ten. At one end, the junction sequence differs from germline, possibly due to a read error. Different DNA sequences within this sample yield the same CDR3. The chain uses TRDV2 and TRDJ3, with 10 nucleotides matching TRDD3. Germline V lookup: CDR1 GEAIGNYY, CDR2 EKD. The CDR3 is made up of 20 amino acids. The CDR3 sequence is CACDPATGGFSSWDTRQMFF. The CDR3 DNA reads TGTGCCTGTGACCCCGCGACTGGGGGATTTAGCTCCTGGGACACCCGACAGATGTTCTTC.

The chain combines TRDV2 with TRDJ3; the match to TRDD3 covers 10 bases. CDR3 length: 20 amino acids. Germline values: CDR1 GEAIGNYY, CDR2 EKD. V lost 2 bases and J lost 0; bases outside the gene matches: 9. The CDR3 here is CACDKLGDRLSSWDTRQMFF. The CDR3 DNA is TGTGCCTGTGACAAACTGGGGGATCGCCTTAGCTCCTGGGACACCCGACAGATGTTTTTC.

The V gene is TRDV2, the J gene TRDJ3; 13 bases agree with TRDD3. Germline V gene sequence: CDR1 GEAIGNYY, CDR2 EKD. Trimming at V came to 3 bases and at J to 0 bases, leaving 10 bases not matched to a gene. This CDR3 has 21 residues. The CDR3 sequence is CACDSVLGDTRSSWDTRQMFF. CDR3 nucleotide sequence: TGTGCCTGTGACTCCGTACTGGGGGATACGCGAAGCTCCTGGGACACCCGACAGATGTTTTTC.

This clone was seen a few times. V is TRDV3 and J is TRDJ3, with D uncertain. CDR3 length: 15 amino acids. CDR1 TVYSNPD and CDR2 GDNSRS come from the germline V gene (reference sequence). V gave up 5 bases and J gave up 0 bases, with 11 bases separating them. The CDR3: CAKPLSSWDTRQMFF. The CDR3, as DNA: TGTGCCAAACCCCTTAGCTCCTGGGACACCCGACAGATGTTTTTC. The complete variable domain, with remaining parts taken from reference TRDV3 and TRDJ3, reads CDKVTQSSPDQTVASGSEVVLLCTYDTVYSNPDLFWYRIRPDYSFQFVFYGDNSRSEGADFTQGRFSVKHILTQKAFHLVISPVRTEDSATYYCAKPLSSWDTRQMFFGTGIKLFVEP.

In this sample, this clone turned up many times. This CDR3 is also generated by other DNA sequences in the sample. The V call is TRDV2, the J call TRDJ3; TRDD3 matches 12 bases. Germline trimming cut 3 bases from V and 0 bases from J; bases unmatched to any gene: 11. The V gene's germline CDR1 is GEAIGNYY and CDR2 EKD. CDR3 length equals 21 residues. The CDR3 loop is CACDLTTGGYRSSWDTRQMFF. The CDR3, as DNA: TGTGCCTGTGACCTTACTACTGGGGGATACAGGAGCTCCTGGGACACCCGACAGATGTTTTTC.

The gene calls are TRDV2 and TRDJ3; TRDD3 agrees at 10 bases. Trimming removed 0 bases from V and 4 bases from J; junction bases left unmatched: 8. The CDR3 spans 19 residues. Looked up from germline, CDR1 is GEAIGNYY and CDR2 is EKD. The CDR3 nucleotides are TGTGCCTGTGACACCGGATGGGGGGATACGCAATGGGACACCCGACAGATGTTTTTC. It codes for CACDTGWGDTQWDTRQMFF.

The sample holds a few counts of this clone. A junction boundary mismatches the germline segment, possibly from a read error. Other DNA sequences in the sample encode the same CDR3. The V and J genes are TRDV2 and TRDJ3; unclear D gene. The V gene's germline CDR1 is GEAIGNYY and CDR2 EKD. The CDR3 is 19 amino acids. In DNA, the CDR3 is TGCGCCTGTGACACCGTTGGGCGAAACGACGCCTGGGACACCCGACAGATGTTTTTC. This sequence encodes CACDTVGRNDAWDTRQMFF.

This clone was seen a few times. The chain has TRDV2 and TRDJ2, with 11 bases that match TRDD3. The J segment lost 1 base and the V segment lost 5 bases, leaving 5 bases of the junction unmatched. The CDR3 sequence is 16 residues long. The germline V gene encodes CDR1 GEAIGNYY and CDR2 EKD. In DNA form, the CDR3 reads TGTGCCTGTGGCAATACTGGGGGATATTTGACAGCACAACTCTTCTTT. Its protein product is CACGNTGGYLTAQLFF.

Comments on this clone: Being one base from a much bigger clone, this may be a read error. Other nucleotide sequences from this sample produce the same CDR3. V is TRDV2 and J is TRDJ3; a weak D match, TRDD3 (6 bases). The germline gives CDR1 GEAIGNYY, CDR2 EKD. Trimming removed 0 bases from V and 0 bases from J, with 14 bases in between. The CDR3 covers 19 residues. The CDR3 DNA reads as TGTGCCTGTGACACCGTACTGGGTGGAAGCTCCTGGGACACCCGACAGATGTTTTTC. This translates into CACDTVLGGSSWDTRQMFF.

On this clone: At residue 9, the TCRdb protein and translated DNA are inconsistent; the protein given comes from the DNA. This chain connects TRDV2 to TRDJ3, with 10 bases identical to TRDD3. CDR3 length equals 17 residues. The germline V gene encodes CDR1 GEAIGNYY and CDR2 EKD. The V segment lost 2 bases and the J segment 3 bases; nucleotides outside the gene matches: 3. The CDR3 region is CACDILGDHWDTRQMFF. In DNA form, the CDR3 reads TGTGCCTGTGACATACTGGGGGATCACTGGGACACCCGACAGATGTTTTTC.

This clone was recorded at least ten times. A much larger clone is a single base away; this may be a read error. This chain joins TRDV2 and TRDJ3; TRDD3 might be the D (6 bases). V lost 0 bases and J lost 0, with 11 bases in between. The CDR3 spans 18 residues. Germline V gene lookup returns CDR1 GEAIGNYY and CDR2 EKD. The CDR3 here is CACDTVEGYSWDTRQMFF. The DNA for the CDR3 is TGTGCCTGTGACACCGTTGAGGGATACTCCTGGGACACCCGACAGATGTTTTTC.

The genes are TRDV2 and TRDJ3, with a possible D match to TRDD3 (6 bases). The CDR3 is 18 amino acids. The V and J ends lost 0 bases and 2 bases respectively, with 13 bases between them. Germline V gene lookup returns CDR1 GEAIGNYY and CDR2 EKD. Written as DNA, the CDR3 is TGTGCCTGTGACACCGTGGGGGCTTTGACCTGGGACACCCGACAGATGTTTTTC. Encoded protein: CACDTVGALTWDTRQMFF.

Worth noting for this clone: A much larger clone differs from this one at a single base, so this may be a read error. This specimen includes other DNA sequences encoding the same CDR3. The rearrangement uses TRDV2 and TRDJ3; TRDD3 agrees at 10 bases. CDR1 is GEAIGNYY, CDR2 EKD, per germline. The CDR3 length is 18 residues. The DNA of the CDR3 is TGTGCCTGTGACACCGTTTTGGGGGATACCTGGGACACCCGGCAGATGTTTTTC. Translated: CACDTVLGDTWDTRQMFF.

This clone was counted only a few times. The likely explanation is a read error, given a far larger clone one base away. Other DNA sequences of this sample code for an identical CDR3. The V call is TRDV2, the J call TRDJ2, with TRDD3 identical over 11 bases. This CDR3 spans 17 amino acids. Germline V gives CDR1 GEAIGNYY, CDR2 EKD. Trimming at V came to 2 bases and at J to 0 bases, leaving 4 bases not matched to a gene. As DNA, the CDR3 is TGTGCCTGTGACATATTGGGGGATACGCCTTTGACAGCACAACTCTTCTTT. It translates to CACDILGDTPLTAQLFF.

Notes on this clone: The junction departs from germline at one end; a sequencing error may be responsible. The chain combines TRDV2 with TRDJ3; 7 bases are a match to TRDD3. CDR3 length: 20 amino acids. CDR1 is GEAIGNYY, CDR2 EKD, per germline. The CDR3 loop is CARDTPGTGVYSWDTRQMFF. The CDR3 DNA reads TGTGCCCGTGACACCCCAGGTACTGGGGTATACTCCTGGGACACCCGACAGATGTTTTTC.

This clone was counted ten times or more. The chain links TRDV2 to TRDJ3; no clear D. CDR3 length: 18 amino acids. Trimming removed 1 base from V and 0 bases from J, with 12 bases in between. Germline CDR1 is GEAIGNYY and CDR2 is EKD. The CDR3 reads CACDTGFSSSWDTRQMFF. The CDR3 bases are TGTGCCTGTGACACGGGGTTCTCAAGCTCCTGGGACACCCGACAGATGTTTTTC.

Remarks on this clone: A much larger clone lies a single base off, so this may be a read error. This chain joins TRDV2 and TRDJ3; TRDD3 matches 8 bases. The CDR3 consists of 20 residues. The germline V gene has CDR1 GEAIGNYY and CDR2 EKD. The CDR3 loop reads CACDTVLGGSSSWDARQMFF. DNA of the CDR3: TGTGCCTGTGACACCGTACTGGGGGGTTCAAGCTCCTGGGACGCCCGACAGATGTTTTTC.